What follows describes a single TCR beta chain. Its antigen target is currently unknown. The record has no base qualities; no much larger clone is one base away. PBMCs were isolated by Ficoll-Paque density gradient centrifugation. The data were obtained in a study of T-cell memory formation after mild COVID-19 (dated by TCRdb to the early 2020s). At the level of the whole study: TCR sequence clusters from the two donors were found to be largely donor specific. In a couple of donors, T-cell clones that expanded and contracted after mild COVID-19 were tracked by sequencing TCRalpha and TCRbeta repertoires over time. The cohort comprised two young, previously healthy adult volunteers, one female and one male. What the work shows at the level of the full study, not this receptor alone: Contracting CD4+ clones were located mainly in the CM and EM memory subsets, whereas CD8+ clones were found to be enriched in EMRA. Some responding clones were detected in pre-infection memory, suggesting pre-existing cross-reactive memory T cells joined the SARS-CoV-2 response. The study covered only a couple of mild cases, and larger cohorts including severe cases with pre-infection samples were considered necessary. Balanced CD4/CD8 phenotypes were observed for clones contracting from day 15 to 85, whereas a bias towards CD4+ was observed for a second wave of clones expanding from day 15 to 37. The second-wave clones that peaked on day 37 were not confirmed to be SARS-CoV-2 specific.

Sequencing used an Illumina NovaSeq 6000. TCRalpha and TCRbeta cDNA libraries were constructed by 5'RACE with constant-segment primers, with sample barcodes and unique molecular identifiers being introduced. RNA was extracted from every sample with Trizol reagent. Amplification of the libraries took two PCR steps, and the second step added a second sample barcode plus Illumina TruSeq adapters. The libraries were sequenced on an Illumina NovaSeq using 2 x 150 bp paired-end reads. The authors processed their data as follows. With migec v1.2.7, reads were demultiplexed and then collapsed into UMI-guided consensus sequences. With mixcr v2.1.11, UMI consensuses were aligned to TRA and TRB V and J templates and assembled into clonotypes. Expanded or contracted clonotypes were those called significant by both edgeR and NoisET, with noise models trained on biological replicates. For edgeR calls, a false discovery rate-adjusted p below 0.01 and a log2 fold-change threshold of 1 were applied. As an exploratory analysis of dynamics, PCA with hierarchical clustering was applied to max-normalized trajectories of the 1000 most abundant clonotypes. Each responding clone was given a CD4 or CD8 phenotype based on the CD4+ and CD8+ repertoires, which had been sequenced separately. TCRdb cleaned the public reads at Q25 with fastp, built clones with MiXCR and kept in-frame beta chains. Rows with a matching CDR3 protein are joined into one entry that keeps the most common DNA and genes. TCRdb's processing, not the study's, gives the V and J calls here. For this sample there are hundreds of thousands of distinct CDR3 sequences; 20% to 25% appear just once. Together, the top ten hold approximately 22% of the sample.

The CDR3 measures 15 amino acids from cysteine to phenylalanine. Left in the record is the CDR3 DNA by itself, 45 bases read in frame from the first base. Between the V and J ends, shortened by 6 bases and 3 bases respectively, the junction contains 17 bases. The germline V gene gives CDR1 as ENHRY and CDR2 as SYGVKD. The sequencing sample was made of PBMCs or a T cell subset sorted from them (not recorded which). The sequence is built from TRBV10-3 and TRBJ2-5; the D region possibly corresponds to TRBD1 (6 bases align). This sequence was found in a young man who had mild COVID-19 (a few samples of this study predate the infection). The sample titles of this study are shuffled in the database, so cell type and time point are left out; the donor was told from shared clones. The nucleotide sequence reads as follows: TGTGCCATCAGCTACAAGCACAGGACAGAAGAGACCCAGTACTTC. This yields the protein CAISYKHRTEETQYF.